A single sample is the source of the 14 T cell receptor beta chains below, sequenced in a study of blood T cell repertoires in COVID-19. Data came from immunoSEQ multiplex PCR; TCRdb stores just in-frame clones and leaves some out. The sample contains around 290,000 clones, around 90% of which appear only once. Input material: PBMCs or T cells enriched from blood (not recorded which). The receptors stem from a woman aged 40 to 50 who had recovered from COVID-19.

The chain is built from TRBV30 and TRBJ1-2; no reliable D call. Trimming cost V 0 bases and J 3 bases, with 11 bases left between them. Germline V gene data show CDR1 as GTSNPN and CDR2 as SVGIG (reference sequence). The CDR3 runs 14 residues. CDR3 sequence: CAWSVLGRYYGYTF. CDR3 sequence (DNA): TGTGCCTGGAGTGTACTGGGCCGTTACTATGGCTACACCTTC. The full variable domain, completed using reference TRBV30 and TRBJ1-2, is SQTIHQWPATLVQPVGSPLSLECTVEGTSNPNLYWYRQAAGRGLQLLFYSVGIGQISSEVPQNLSASRPQDRQFILSSKKLLLSDSGFYLCAWSVLGRYYGYTFGSGTRLTVV.

The genes are TRBV5-8 and TRBJ2-7; D perhaps matches TRBD1 (6 bases). The length of the CDR3 is 15 residues. V lost 0 bases to trimming and J lost 7 bases, with 17 bases between them. Germline CDR1 and CDR2: SGHTS and YDEGEE. The CDR3 sequence: CASSLAGQLTREQYF. CDR3 nucleotide sequence: TGTGCCAGCAGCTTGGCCGGACAGCTCACTAGAGAGCAGTACTTC.

J is TRBJ1-2 and V is TRBV29-1; possibly TRBD1 for D (6 bases). The CDR3 totals 12 residues. Trimming left V 6 bases short and J 1 base short, with 9 bases between. Germline V gene sequence: CDR1 SQVTM, CDR2 ANQGSEA. CDR3 amino acids: CSVTGFNYGYTF. CDR3 sequence (DNA): TGCAGCGTAACAGGGTTTAACTATGGCTACACCTTC.

The CDR3 DNA reads TGTGCCAGCCAAGACAAGGCCCCGCTGACGCAGTACTTC. This encodes CASQDKAPLTQYF. The chain couples TRBV2 to TRBJ2-7, with D unclear. V was shortened by 8 bases and J by 9 bases, with 20 bases between the two germline ends. Per germline, CDR1 SNHLY and CDR2 FYNNEI. CDR3 length equals 13 residues. Together with reference TRBV2 and TRBJ2-7, the CDR3 gives the full variable domain: EPEVTQTPSHQVTQMGQEVILRCVPISNHLYFYWYRQILGQKVEFLVSFYNNEISEKSEIFDDQFSVERPDGSNFTLKIRSTKLEDSAMYFCASQDKAPLTQYFGPGTRLTVT.

This clone showed up just a few times. J is TRBJ2-3 and V is TRBV11-2; 7 positions match TRBD2. CDR3 size: 16 residues. CDR1 is SGHAT, CDR2 FQNNGV, per germline. The trim removed 5 bases at V and 0 bases at J, leaving 8 bases unmatched. CDR3 amino acids: CASSPRAGLSTDTQYF. CDR3 coding DNA: TGTGCCAGCAGCCCCCGGGCGGGACTAAGCACAGATACGCAGTATTTT.

The V gene is TRBV7-3, the J gene TRBJ1-2; D is uncertain. The germline gives CDR1 SGHTA, CDR2 FQGTGA. Trimming pared 4 bases from V and 2 bases from J, leaving 8 bases between. This CDR3 is built from 13 residues. Written as DNA, the CDR3 is TGTGCCAGCAGCTACGGTTTAAACTATGGCTACACCTTC. Protein sequence: CASSYGLNYGYTF.

The V call is TRBV6-5, the J call TRBJ1-2, with a weak D call TRBD1 (6 bases). The CDR3 runs 13 residues. Germline V lookup: CDR1 MNHEY, CDR2 SVGAGI. V was cut by 7 bases and J by 1 base, with 10 bases left in between. The CDR3 region is CASTQDSNYGYTF. DNA of the CDR3: TGTGCCAGCACCCAGGACAGTAACTATGGCTACACCTTC.

This chain links TRBV11-2 with TRBJ1-2; 7 bases agree with TRBD1. The V gene end was trimmed by 5 bases and the J gene end by 4 bases; junction bases not matched to a gene: 4. Germline loops: CDR1 SGHAT, CDR2 FQNNGV. CDR3 length: 13 residues. The CDR3 DNA reads as TGTGCCAGCAGCGCGGGACAGACCTATGGCTACACCTTC. This gives the protein CASSAGQTYGYTF.

The V call is TRBV7-6, the J call TRBJ2-7, with 12 bases that match TRBD1. V trimming: 4 bases; J trimming: 6 bases; junction bases outside the gene matches: 7. The germline V gene has CDR1 SGHVS and CDR2 FNYEAQ. The CDR3 is made up of 15 amino acids. DNA of the CDR3: TGTGCCAGCAGCTCCGGGACAGGGGGCTTAGGCGAGCAGTACTTC. Protein: CASSSGTGGLGEQYF.

The gene calls are TRBV6-5 and TRBJ1-2; the D is unclear. This CDR3 region has 13 residues. Deletions cut 6 bases from V and 2 bases from J, with 10 bases between. Germline V gene lookup returns CDR1 MNHEY and CDR2 SVGAGI. The CDR3 here is CASSLVSNYGYTF. In nucleotides, the CDR3 is TGTGCCAGCAGCCTCGTTTCGAACTATGGCTACACCTTC.

The chain is built from TRBV27 and TRBJ1-1, with D possibly being TRBD1 (6 bases). The germline V and J ends were trimmed by 5 bases and 3 bases, with 22 bases remaining between them. CDR1 MNHEY and CDR2 SMNVEV come from the germline V gene (reference sequence). The CDR3 is made up of 17 amino acids. CDR3 region: CASSVRVGSGVDTEAFF. The CDR3 coding sequence is TGTGCCAGCAGTGTCCGGGTAGGGTCAGGGGTTGACACTGAAGCTTTCTTT.

This clone was counted once. The chain recombines TRBV4-1 with TRBJ1-2, with D maybe TRBD1 (5 bases). The CDR3 consists of 20 residues. The V end lost 5 bases, the J end lost 0 bases, and 28 bases lay between the germline ends. The germline gives CDR1 MGHRA, CDR2 YSYEKL. The CDR3 here is CASSFGGEMGRRGSNYGYTF. The CDR3 DNA reads as TGCGCCAGCAGCTTCGGGGGGGAGATGGGCCGCCGGGGTTCTAACTATGGCTACACCTTC.

The rearrangement uses TRBV9 and TRBJ2-3; 9 bases line up with TRBD2. Germline loops: CDR1 SGDLS, CDR2 YYNGEE. The CDR3 runs 16 residues. With 1 base clipped from V and 2 bases from J, the junction kept 5 bases outside the gene matches. The CDR3 loop reads CASSVISGGYTDTQYF. CDR3 bases: TGTGCCAGCAGCGTAATAAGCGGGGGGTACACAGATACGCAGTATTTT. The variable domain in full, completed from reference TRBV9 and TRBJ2-3, reads DSGVTQTPKHLITATGQRVTLRCSPRSGDLSVYWYQQSLDQGLQFLIQYYNGEERAKGNILERFSAQQFPDLHSELNLSSLELGDSALYFCASSVISGGYTDTQYFGPGTRLTVL.

V is TRBV5-1 and J is TRBJ1-2; D is possibly TRBD1 (5 bases). Germline CDR1 reads SGHRS; CDR2 reads YFSETQ. With 4 bases removed from V and 8 bases from J, the gap between germline ends came to 18 bases. The CDR3 sequence is 14 residues long. CDR3 coding DNA: TGCGCCAGCAGCCCCTTCCAGGGAATAAACGGCTACACCTTC. Its translation is CASSPFQGINGYTF.